Presented here are 20 T cell receptor beta chains from one specimen sequenced in a study of blood T cells in healthy people across ages. Combining a sample-barcoded 5' primer with a J-beta primer mix, a second PCR ran for about 7 to 11 cycles. MiXCR was run by TCRdb on the 5' RACE reads, yielding one entry per CDR3 protein. The top ten clones hold approximately 7.9% of a sample with more than 1.4 million distinct CDR3 sequences, approximately 38% of them seen once. Specimen: blood. These TCRs come from a woman between 18 and 30 years old in good health.

This clonotype appeared a few times. The V gene is TRBV4-1, the J gene TRBJ2-1, with TRBD2 identical over 11 bases. The CDR3 consists of 20 residues. The V gene's germline CDR1 is MGHRA and CDR2 YSYEKL. Unmatched junction bases numbered 21, after V lost 5 bases and J lost 6 bases. The CDR3 region is CASSSSGSSGRPSGGNEQFF. In DNA form, the CDR3 reads TGCGCCAGCAGCTCATCCGGCTCTAGCGGGAGGCCCTCTGGGGGCAATGAGCAGTTCTTC.

This clonotype has only one observation. The CDR3 protein is CASSSLAGAPQEQFF. As DNA, the CDR3 is TGCGCCAGCAGCTCACTAGCGGGAGCACCCCAAGAGCAGTTCTTC. This rearrangement joins TRBV5-1 to TRBJ2-1; 11 nucleotides line up with TRBD2. V gave up 3 bases and J gave up 10 bases; unmatched junction bases: 9. The CDR3 contains 15 residues. Germline CDR1 SGHRS, CDR2 YFSETQ.

Concerning this clonotype itself: This may be a read error, as it is one base from a much larger clone. The chain joins TRBV29-1 to TRBJ1-2, with TRBD1 matching 10 bases. V trimming: 4 bases; J trimming: 2 bases; junction bases outside the gene matches: 13. Germline V gene data show CDR1 as SQVTM and CDR2 as ANQGSEA. The CDR3 has 17 residues. CDR3 nucleotide sequence: TGCAGCGTTGGAGATCGGCAAAGGGGACAGGGGAACTATGGCTACACCTTC. Its translation: CSVGDRQRGQGNYGYTF.

The gene calls are TRBV4-2 and TRBJ1-2; TRBD1 agrees at 7 bases. The length of the CDR3 is 13 residues. V trimming: 4 bases; J trimming: 7 bases; junction bases outside the gene matches: 6. The germline V gene encodes CDR1 LGHNA and CDR2 YNFKEQ. CDR3 amino acids: CASSRGGESGYTF. In DNA form, the CDR3 reads TGTGCCAGCAGCCGAGGGGGCGAAAGTGGCTACACCTTC.

This clonotype has at least ten counts. V usage is TRBV20-1 and J usage is TRBJ2-3; TRBD1 matches at 8 bases. The length of the CDR3 is 12 residues. Per the germline V gene, CDR1 is DFQATT and CDR2 is SNEGSKA (reference sequence). The CDR3 loop is CSETGATDTQYF. The CDR3 DNA reads as TGCAGCGAGACAGGGGCAACAGATACGCAGTATTTT.

This clonotype has at least ten counts. The chain links TRBV6-6 to TRBJ1-4, with 11 bases lining up with TRBD1. Per germline, CDR1 MNHNY and CDR2 SVGAGI (reference sequence). Unmatched junction bases numbered 5, after V lost 4 bases and J lost 7 bases. The CDR3 extends over 15 amino acids. The CDR3 reads CASSSSGTGGEKLFF. The CDR3, as DNA: TGTGCCAGCAGTTCATCCGGGACAGGGGGTGAAAAACTGTTTTTT.

For this clonotype: A clone one base away is much larger, so this may be a read error. V usage is TRBV20-1 and J usage is TRBJ2-1, with D maybe TRBD2 (5 bases). The germline V gene has CDR1 DFQATT and CDR2 SNEGSKA (reference sequence). V was trimmed by 3 bases and J by 0 bases, leaving 6 bases between them. This CDR3 region has 13 residues. CDR3: CSASGISYNEQFF. Written as DNA, the CDR3 is TGCAGTGCTAGCGGGATCTCCTACAATGAGCAGTTCTTC.

This clonotype was seen once. CDR3 sequence reads: CASSRSSWRTDTQYF. CDR3 bases: TGTGCCAGCAGCCGTAGCTCCTGGCGCACAGATACGCAGTATTTT. The chain is built from TRBV7-8 and TRBJ2-3, with D unresolved. V was trimmed by 5 bases and J by 1 base, leaving 13 bases between them. The CDR3 is 15 residues long. CDR1 is SGHVS and CDR2 is FQNEAQ in the germline V gene.

The V gene is TRBV10-3, the J gene TRBJ1-5; 8 positions agree with TRBD1. Trimming took 6 bases from V and 2 from J; bases not matched to a gene: 6. CDR3 length equals 15 residues. Germline-derived CDR1 and CDR2 are ENHRY and SYGVKD. CDR3 amino acids: CAIRGDRGGNQPQHF. CDR3 nucleotides: TGTGCCATCAGGGGAGACAGGGGTGGCAATCAGCCCCAGCATTTT.

The V gene is TRBV27, the J gene TRBJ2-7; 13 bases align to TRBD2. The length of the CDR3 is 14 residues. From germline, CDR1 is MNHEY and CDR2 SMNVEV (reference sequence). The V gene end was trimmed by 3 bases and the J gene end by 9 bases; junction bases not matched to a gene: 5. CDR3 sequence: CASSFGLAGVGQYF. For the CDR3, the DNA is TGTGCCAGCAGTTTTGGACTAGCGGGAGTGGGGCAGTACTTC.

V gene TRBV5-1 combines with J gene TRBJ1-1; D uncertain. The CDR3 is made up of 11 amino acids. V was clipped by 3 bases and J by 10 bases, with 10 bases between them. Germline V CDR1 and CDR2: SGHRS, YFSETQ. This CDR3 reads CASSSPTGAFF. The CDR3 DNA sequence: TGCGCCAGCAGCTCGCCAACGGGAGCTTTCTTT.

As concerns this clonotype: One junction end disagrees with the germline gene, perhaps due to a read error. The rearrangement uses TRBV14 and TRBJ2-3, with D unresolved. There are 15 residues in the CDR3. CDR1 and CDR2 (germline): SGHDN, FVKESK. CDR3 DNA: TGTGCCGGCAGCCAAGCCTTGGGGAGCACAGATACGCAGTATTTT. The encoded protein is CAGSQALGSTDTQYF.

This chain joins TRBV18 and TRBJ1-1; TRBD1 is a possible D gene (6 bases). Germline V CDR1 and CDR2: KGHSH, LQKENI. V lost 3 bases to trimming and J lost 4 bases, with 15 bases between them. The CDR3 length is 15 residues. The CDR3 DNA reads as TGTGCCAGCTCACCGAAGCGGGGGGCCGGCACTGAAGCTTTCTTT. Translated: CASSPKRGAGTEAFF.

Ten or more counts support this clonotype. The CDR3 region is CASSDGQGSYEQYF. CDR3 coding DNA: TGTGCCAGCAGTGACGGACAGGGAAGCTACGAGCAGTACTTC. The chain joins TRBV12-3 or TRBV12-4 to TRBJ2-7; 8 bases line up with TRBD1. This CDR3 region has 14 residues. V lost 5 bases to trimming and J lost 3 bases; unmatched junction nucleotides: 6.

The chain recombines TRBV10-3 with TRBJ2-1; TRBD2 aligns across 10 bases. CDR3 length: 14 amino acids. Germline trimming cut 8 bases from V and 3 bases from J; bases unmatched to any gene: 4. Germline V gene sequence: CDR1 ENHRY, CDR2 SYGVKD. The CDR3 protein is CAIASGSSYNEQFF. In nucleotides, the CDR3 is TGTGCCATCGCTAGCGGGAGTAGCTACAATGAGCAGTTCTTC.

This clonotype has at least ten counts. The genes are TRBV12-3 or TRBV12-4 and TRBJ2-7; TRBD2 agrees at 7 bases. V shed 2 bases and J 5 bases; nucleotides not matched to a gene: 6. The CDR3 is made up of 14 amino acids. CDR3 amino acids: CASSLLGGSDEQYF. In DNA form, the CDR3 reads TGTGCCAGCAGTTTACTGGGCGGGAGCGACGAGCAGTACTTC.

This clonotype showed up just a few times. The rearrangement joins TRBV10-3 to TRBJ2-3; 15 positions match TRBD2. Trimming removed 9 bases from V and 2 bases from J; junction bases left unmatched: 3. The CDR3 has 15 amino acids. In germline, CDR1 is ENHRY, CDR2 SYGVKD. The CDR3 is CAIRTSGGATDTQYF. The CDR3 DNA sequence: TGTGCCATAAGGACTAGCGGGGGGGCCACAGATACGCAGTATTTT.

There are a few counts of this clonotype. The chain has TRBV20-1 and TRBJ2-2; a possible D gene is TRBD1 (5 bases). V lost 6 bases, J lost 4 bases, and 9 bases lay in between. Germline-derived CDR1 and CDR2 are DFQATT and SNEGSKA (reference sequence). The CDR3 spans 12 residues. The CDR3 sequence is CSAEGVTGELFF. CDR3 sequence (DNA): TGCAGTGCCGAAGGGGTCACCGGGGAGCTGTTTTTT.

The chain employs TRBV12-3 or TRBV12-4 and TRBJ2-7; 7 bases are shared with TRBD1. This CDR3 is built from 15 residues. The junction had 10 bases not matched to a gene; V was cut back by 5 bases and J by 3 bases. DNA for the CDR3: TGTGCCAGCAGTGCCGACCGGGACAGTTACTACGAGCAGTACTTC. As protein: CASSADRDSYYEQYF.

The chain recombines TRBV6-1 with TRBJ2-5; possible D gene TRBD2, 5 bases. The CDR3 consists of 15 residues. CDR1 and CDR2 (germline): MNHNS, SASEGT. Between the trimmed V and J ends, which lost 7 bases and 11 bases, there was a span of 26 bases. The CDR3 DNA reads as TGTGCCAGCATCCAAGGATCGGGGAGTGGGGATGAGCAGTACTTC. This translates into CASIQGSGSGDEQYF.